This T cell receptor beta chain was sequenced during a study of T cells expressing NK-cell markers. TCRdb re-called the 5' RACE reads and shows each CDR3 protein once, DNA omitted. The listing contains approximately 550,000 distinct CDR3 sequences. The CDR3 spans 14 residues. CDR1 LNHNV and CDR2 YYDKDF come from the germline V gene (reference sequence). The rearrangement joins TRBV15 to TRBJ2-7; the TRBD1 assignment by TCRdb is unverifiable without DNA. Sequenced input: blood T cells: a sorted CD56 or NKG2C T cell subset, CD4+ or CD8+ T cells, or bulk PBMC T cells (not recorded which). The sequence was collected from a man aged 18 to 35 in good health. CDR3 sequence reads: CATSTWTASYEQYF.